The T cell receptor beta chain described here comes from a study of T cell responses to AZD1222 COVID-19 vaccine. In the study overall: Analyses pooled second doses at about 4 or about 12 weeks. Study-wide results and caveats: Baseline seropositivity characterized only 5 or 6 AZD1222 recipients. With dominance at 160-218 and 743-854, vaccine-associated CD4 TCRs spanned spike. Donors in the cohort were predominantly white British and more often female, and clonal diversity was possibly underestimated.

This CDR3 contains 14 residues. The V end was cut by 4 bases, the J end by 5 bases, with 14 bases between. CDR1 and CDR2 from the germline V gene are KGHDR and SFDVKD. Assay: immunoSEQ multiplex PCR; the TCRdb copy retains only in-frame clones and omits some. The sample records 110,000 or so clones, 88% being singletons. As concerns this clone: Its antigen is unidentified.

The chain combines TRBV24-1 with TRBJ2-7; tentative D call: TRBD1 (5 bases). The sample consisted of peripheral blood, taken on day 0 of AZD1222 vaccination. This receptor was taken from an adult in good health. Here the CDR3 DNA reads TGTGCCACCAGTGACTCCACCCGGACACACGAGCAGTACTTC. Translation: CATSDSTRTHEQYF.